These 30 T cell receptor beta chains came from one sample sequenced in a study of T cells in Graves' hyperthyroidism and ophthalmopathy. Using RNA transcripts as the source, TCR beta CDR3 regions were amplified. Carried out on the TCR CDR3, a first-round RT-PCR used the HTBI primer set. TCRdb called the multiplex PCR reads again in MiXCR, with one record for every CDR3 protein. The profile shows around 450,000 distinct CDR3 sequences, 15% to 19% of them singletons. The sample consisted of blood. These TCRs come from a young woman with Graves' hyperthyroidism.

The sample holds a few counts of this clonotype. The chain is built from TRBV12-3 or TRBV12-4 and TRBJ2-1; D perhaps matches TRBD1 (6 bases). V lost 6 bases to trimming and J lost 12 bases, with 18 bases between them. This CDR3 contains 13 residues. The CDR3: CASSQGYVDGQFF. CDR3 in DNA: TGTGCCAGCAGCCAGGGGTACGTTGATGGGCAGTTCTTC.

This clonotype was counted ten times or more. The chain employs TRBV20-1 and TRBJ2-7, with D possibly matching TRBD2 (6 bases). The germline V gene has CDR1 DFQATT and CDR2 SNEGSKA (reference sequence). This CDR3 spans 15 amino acids. V dropped 0 bases and J dropped 0 bases, with 12 bases sitting between them. The CDR3 region is CSARDKLASSYEQYF. The CDR3 nucleotides are TGCAGTGCTAGAGATAAGCTAGCGAGCTCCTACGAGCAGTACTTC.

This clonotype showed up many times. The chain combines TRBV6-2 or TRBV6-3 with TRBJ1-1, with D hard to call. V was pared by 2 bases and J by 1 base, with 5 bases between. The CDR3 sequence is 13 residues long. Germline V gives CDR1 MNHEY, CDR2 SVGEGT. Here the CDR3 reads CASSYGRNTEAFF. The CDR3 nucleotides read TGTGCCAGCAGTTACGGGAGGAACACTGAAGCTTTCTTT.

With respect to this clonotype: A clone one base away is much larger, so this may be a read error. This sequence joins TRBV12-3 or TRBV12-4 and TRBJ2-3; TRBD1 is a possible D gene (5 bases). The CDR3 totals 18 residues. The V and J ends lost 5 bases and 3 bases respectively, with 24 bases between them. The DNA for the CDR3 is TGTGCCAGCAGTGAATCCGGACCAGGGTACACCGATACAGATACGCAGTATTTT. Protein sequence: CASSESGPGYTDTDTQYF.

On this clonotype: Germline is not matched at one junction end, which may reflect a read error. The genes are TRBV20-1 and TRBJ2-2, with D possibly matching TRBD1 (6 bases). The germline V gene encodes CDR1 DFQATT and CDR2 SNEGSKA (reference sequence). The CDR3 is 17 amino acids. This chain's CDR3 is CSARDSRQGMNTGEPFF. The CDR3 DNA sequence: TGCAGTGCTAGAGATTCCCGGCAGGGGATGAACACCGGGGAGCCGTTTTTT.

J is TRBJ1-4 and V is TRBV28, with TRBD1 as a possible D gene (5 bases). V gave up 0 bases and J gave up 5 bases, with 13 bases separating them. Germline-derived CDR1 and CDR2 are MDHEN and SYDVKM. This CDR3 has 16 residues. The CDR3 here is CASSLWPGGGNEKLFF. CDR3 bases: TGTGCCAGCAGTTTATGGCCCGGGGGGGGGAATGAAAAACTGTTTTTT.

The J gene is TRBJ2-1, the V gene TRBV4-2, with a weak D call TRBD2 (6 bases). Germline assignment: CDR1 LGHNA and CDR2 YNFKEQ. The length of the CDR3 is 16 residues. Trimming cost V 4 bases and J 5 bases, with 18 bases left between them. CDR3 nucleotide sequence: TGTGCCAGCAGCCCTCCCCGGGACTTGACGAACAATGAGCAGTTCTTC. Translated: CASSPPRDLTNNEQFF.

The chain couples TRBV20-1 to TRBJ2-5; 11 positions match TRBD2. The CDR3 runs to 16 residues. V lost 4 bases, J lost 5 bases, and 12 bases stayed unmatched. Germline loops: CDR1 DFQATT, CDR2 SNEGSKA (reference sequence). This chain's CDR3 is CSANPTSGSGWETQYF. Written as DNA, the CDR3 is TGCAGTGCTAATCCCACTAGCGGGAGTGGGTGGGAGACCCAGTACTTC.

The sample holds a few counts of this clonotype. This chain uses TRBV19 with TRBJ1-5; possible D gene TRBD1, 5 bases. Between the trimmed V and J ends, which lost 8 bases and 4 bases, there was a span of 21 bases. CDR1 and CDR2 (germline): LNHDA, SQIVND (reference sequence). The CDR3 has 16 residues. The CDR3 is CASRNSRDGLNQPQHF. The CDR3 DNA is TGTGCCAGTCGAAATTCCAGGGACGGACTTAATCAGCCCCAGCATTTT.

This clonotype appeared many times. This sequence joins TRBV6-2 or TRBV6-3 and TRBJ1-2, with a possible D match to TRBD1 (5 bases). CDR1 is MNHEY and CDR2 is SVGEGT in the germline V gene. The CDR3 has 13 residues. V was trimmed by 2 bases and J by 2 bases, leaving 6 bases between them. CDR3 residues: CASSYRDNYGYTF. The CDR3 DNA is TGTGCCAGCAGTTACCGGGACAACTATGGCTACACCTTC.

This clonotype was recorded a few times. The gene calls are TRBV6-1 and TRBJ2-5; 12 bases match TRBD2. Germline V gene data show CDR1 as MNHNS and CDR2 as SASEGT. The CDR3 sequence is 12 residues long. J lost 13 bases, V lost 9 bases, and 9 bases had no gene match. The CDR3 region is CASSTSGGYMYF. The CDR3 coding sequence is TGTGCCAGTTCGACTAGCGGGGGATATATGTACTTC.

The chain links TRBV19 to TRBJ1-5; D possibly corresponds to TRBD1 (5 bases). V lost 0 bases to trimming and J lost 0 bases, with 9 bases between them. Germline CDR1 reads LNHDA; CDR2 reads SQIVND (reference sequence). This CDR3 region has 16 residues. The CDR3 protein is CASSIEAGSSNQPQHF. CDR3 nucleotide sequence: TGTGCCAGTAGTATAGAAGCAGGGTCTAGCAATCAGCCCCAGCATTTT.

Ten or more counts support this clonotype. This chain connects TRBV11-3 to TRBJ2-1; D gene ambiguous. Trimming removed 5 bases from V and 3 bases from J, with 14 bases in between. Germline V lookup: CDR1 SGHNT, CDR2 YENEEA. This CDR3 has 15 amino acids. The CDR3 sequence is CASSPRSTSYNEQFF. CDR3 in DNA: TGTGCCAGCAGCCCCCGAAGTACAAGCTACAATGAGCAGTTCTTC.

There are many counts of this clonotype. J is TRBJ2-7 and V is TRBV28; D uncertain. Between the trimmed V and J ends, which lost 4 bases and 1 base, there was a span of 23 bases. The CDR3 spans 18 residues. Germline lookup yields CDR1 MDHEN and CDR2 SYDVKM. In nucleotides, the CDR3 is TGTGCCAGCAGTTCACAAATACCCTCCGGCAGGCAATCCTACGAGCAGTACTTC. Its protein product is CASSSQIPSGRQSYEQYF.

This clonotype was detected many times. The chain uses TRBV20-1 and TRBJ2-3; the D gene could be TRBD1 or TRBD2 (5 bases each). The V end lost 3 bases, the J end lost 4 bases, and 14 bases lay between the germline ends. The germline V gene has CDR1 DFQATT and CDR2 SNEGSKA (reference sequence). This CDR3 comprises 14 residues. CDR3 coding DNA: TGCAGTGCTAGGGGGCTTTGGGACCCAGATACGCAGTATTTT. Encoded protein: CSARGLWDPDTQYF.

As for this clonotype: Possible read error: a much larger clone is one base away. The V gene is TRBV12-3 or TRBV12-4, the J gene TRBJ1-5, with 10 bases fitting TRBD1. The CDR3 sequence is 18 residues long. With 4 bases clipped from V and 1 base from J, the junction kept 10 bases outside the gene matches. The CDR3 loop is CASSSWTGGGGSNQPQHF. CDR3 nucleotide sequence: TGTGCCAGCAGTTCATGGACAGGGGGGGGGGGGAGCAATCAGCCCCAGCATTTT.

The table lists this clonotype with many counts. The rearrangement joins TRBV12-3 or TRBV12-4 to TRBJ1-2; D remains unclear. CDR3 length: 11 residues. Trimming removed 8 bases from V and 1 base from J, with 5 bases in between. The chain's CDR3 is CASGGNYGYTF. CDR3 nucleotide sequence: TGTGCCAGCGGCGGTAACTATGGCTACACCTTC.

This clonotype was seen a few times. The rearrangement uses TRBV6-2 or TRBV6-3 and TRBJ2-3, with 13 bases aligning to TRBD2. Germline loops: CDR1 MNHEY, CDR2 SVGEGT. Trimming at V came to 5 bases and at J to 6 bases, leaving 17 bases not matched to a gene. There are 19 residues in the CDR3. The CDR3 region is CASSASTSGGGLGWDTQYF. The CDR3 bases are TGTGCCAGCAGTGCCTCAACTAGCGGGGGGGGCCTGGGGTGGGATACGCAGTATTTT.

The chain combines TRBV20-1 with TRBJ2-7; D may be TRBD1 or TRBD2 (7 bases each). This CDR3 spans 17 amino acids. Trimming shortened V by 1 base and J by 2 bases, and 21 bases separated the two germline ends. Germline-derived CDR1 and CDR2 are DFQATT and SNEGSKA (reference sequence). The CDR3 protein is CSARVGGVGTVTYEQYF. The CDR3 bases are TGCAGTGCTAGAGTAGGGGGGGTGGGGACAGTCACCTACGAGCAGTACTTC.

This clonotype was observed at least ten times. An end of the junction does not agree with germline; a read error may underlie this. J is TRBJ1-6 and V is TRBV18; D is uncertain. CDR3 length: 16 amino acids. Looked up from germline, CDR1 is KGHSH and CDR2 is LQKENI. CDR3 in DNA: TGTGCCAGCTCCCCACGCGGGTCGACCTATAATTCACCCCTCCACTTT. This codes for CASSPRGSTYNSPLHF.

This clonotype was picked up a small number of times. The rearrangement uses TRBV5-1 and TRBJ2-5, with 8 bases fitting TRBD1. The length of the CDR3 is 16 residues. The J segment lost 5 bases and the V segment lost 2 bases, leaving 11 bases of the junction unmatched. The germline V gene encodes CDR1 SGHRS and CDR2 YFSETQ. Written as DNA, the CDR3 is TGCGCCAGCAGCTTTAAGACCACAGGGGGTGGCGAGACCCAGTACTTC. Protein: CASSFKTTGGGETQYF.

This clonotype has ten or more counts. The chain recombines TRBV5-1 with TRBJ2-7, with 11 bases aligning to TRBD2. J lost 4 bases, V lost 4 bases, and 7 bases had no gene match. Germline CDR1 reads SGHRS; CDR2 reads YFSETQ. The CDR3 has 15 amino acids. CDR3 nucleotide sequence: TGCGCCAGCAGCGCCCCACTAGCGGGAGCGTACGAGCAGTACTTC. Protein product: CASSAPLAGAYEQYF.

This clonotype was seen many times. The rearrangement uses TRBV12-3 or TRBV12-4 and TRBJ1-2; D is uncertain. V was clipped by 7 bases and J by 2 bases, with 14 bases between them. This CDR3 has 14 amino acids. The CDR3 reads CASTYRTLNYGYTF. The CDR3 bases are TGTGCCAGCACCTACCGGACCCTGAACTATGGCTACACCTTC.

Notes on this clonotype: This may come from a read error, since a much larger clone is one base off. The gene calls are TRBV24-1 and TRBJ2-1; the D gene is possibly TRBD2 (6 bases). The ends were cut back, 7 bases at V and 6 bases at J, with 12 bases in the middle. From germline, CDR1 is KGHDR and CDR2 SFDVKD. This CDR3 has 13 residues. The CDR3 region is CATSRGTCNEQFF. CDR3 DNA: TGTGCCACCAGCCGGGGGACCTGCAATGAGCAGTTCTTC.

This clonotype was seen only a few times. The chain employs TRBV29-1 and TRBJ2-5, with a possible D match to TRBD2 (6 bases). V lost 6 bases, J lost 4 bases, and 12 bases lay in between. This CDR3 is 12 amino acids long. Germline V gene data show CDR1 as SQVTM and CDR2 as ANQGSEA. CDR3 protein: CSVGSGLETQYF. CDR3 sequence (DNA): TGCAGCGTGGGAAGCGGGTTAGAGACCCAGTACTTC.

This clonotype came up many times. The gene calls are TRBV7-9 and TRBJ2-1, with D tentatively TRBD2 (7 bases). With 3 bases removed from V and 8 bases from J, the gap between germline ends came to 20 bases. Germline V gives CDR1 SEHNR, CDR2 FQNEAQ (reference sequence). This CDR3 spans 16 amino acids. The CDR3 DNA follows: TGTGCCAGCAGCTTGAACTTGGCGGGGGCCAGCGATGAGCAGTTCTTC. Translating gives CASSLNLAGASDEQFF.

This clonotype was recorded at least ten times. This chain uses TRBV5-5 with TRBJ2-5; 11 bases are a match to TRBD1. Unmatched junction bases numbered 7, after V lost 4 bases and J lost 5 bases. The CDR3 spans 15 residues. Per the germline V gene, CDR1 is SGHKS and CDR2 is YYEKEE (reference sequence). CDR3 DNA: TGTGCCAGCAGCCAAATGGACAGGGGGCCGGAGACCCAGTACTTC. Its translation: CASSQMDRGPETQYF. The full variable domain, with the rest looked up from reference TRBV5-5 and TRBJ2-5, is DAGVTQSPTHLIKTRGQQVTLRCSPISGHKSVSWYQQVLGQGPQFIFQYYEKEERGRGNFPDRFSARQFPNYSSELNVNALLLGDSALYLCASSQMDRGPETQYFGPGTRLLVL.

The V call is TRBV4-2, the J call TRBJ2-7; no clear D. The CDR3 has 18 amino acids. The germline gives CDR1 LGHNA, CDR2 YNFKEQ. With 1 base removed from V and 3 bases from J, the gap between germline ends came to 22 bases. CDR3 in amino acids: CASSQVFALATGYYEQYF. The CDR3 region has the DNA TGTGCCAGCAGCCAAGTATTCGCCCTGGCGACCGGGTACTACGAGCAGTACTTC.

The sample holds many counts of this clonotype. The rearrangement links TRBV12-3 or TRBV12-4 to TRBJ1-1; weak D call: TRBD1 (5 bases). The CDR3 is 13 residues long. V lost 2 bases and J lost 4, with 8 bases in between. This CDR3 reads CASSLRQTTEAFF. For the CDR3, the DNA is TGTGCCAGCAGTTTAAGACAGACCACTGAAGCTTTCTTT.

To note about this clonotype: A much larger clone differs by one base, so this may be a read error. J is TRBJ2-2 and V is TRBV28, with 8 nucleotides matching TRBD1. CDR3 size: 17 residues. The V gene end was trimmed by 1 base and the J gene end by 7 bases; junction bases not matched to a gene: 11. Germline V gene data show CDR1 as MDHEN and CDR2 as SYDVKM. This chain's CDR3 is CASSLLKGTGLVGELFF. CDR3 DNA sequence: TGTGCCAGCAGTTTATTGAAGGGGACAGGACTTGTCGGGGAGCTGTTTTTT.